Sequencing of this T cell receptor (beta chain) was carried out in a study of T cells in Graves' hyperthyroidism and ophthalmopathy. Findings and caveats of the study: Prediction of ophthalmopathy progression came a median around 6 months pre-onset.

As for this clonotype: Its antigen is undetermined.

Using RNA transcripts as the source, TCR beta CDR3 regions were amplified. In the first-round RT-PCR of the TCR CDR3, the HTBI primer set was used. TCRdb processed the multiplex PCR reads anew with MiXCR; each CDR3 protein has one entry. The sample lists 530,000 or so distinct CDR3 sequences; roughly a quarter were seen once. The CDR3 is made up of 15 amino acids. CDR1 is MNHEY, CDR2 SVGAGI, per germline. Deletions cut 0 bases from V and 0 bases from J, with 6 bases between. A Clinical Activity Score of at least 3, a NOSPECS grade of at least 4 and a duration under 3 months were recorded in the ophthalmopathy patients. The study excluded patients with uncontrolled infection, other autoimmune disease, pregnancy or lactation.

The receptor was derived from a woman in her twenties or thirties with Graves' ophthalmopathy. The rearrangement uses TRBV6-5 and TRBJ1-3; D is uncertain. The specimen was blood. The CDR3 DNA sequence: TGTGCCAGCAGTTACTCTTCAGACTCTGGAAACACCATATATTTT. It yields the protein CASSYSSDSGNTIYF.